This T cell receptor (beta chain) was sequenced in a study of CD8 T cells in Susac syndrome. CDR3 length: 16 amino acids. J gave up 2 bases and V 6 bases, and 8 bases lay outside the gene matches. Germline CDR1 MDHEN, CDR2 SYDVKM. RNA, at about 0.45 to 1 ug, was reverse transcribed with random hexamers. MiXCR was run by TCRdb on the immunoSEQ multiplex PCR reads, yielding one entry per CDR3 protein. In the table there are about 150,000 distinct CDR3 sequences, roughly 95% of which are singletons. This chain joins TRBV28 and TRBJ2-2; 8 bases agree with TRBD1. Sequenced: CD4+ T cells from PBMCs. This TCR came from a human donor with multiple sclerosis. Written as DNA, the CDR3 is TGTGCCAGCAGGAGTAGAACAGGGGGTAACACCGGGGAGCTGTTTTTT. Residues: CASRSRTGGNTGELFF.